This T cell receptor (beta chain) was identified in a study of blood T cell repertoires in COVID-19. Across the whole study: Samples representing acute and convalescent COVID-19 were sourced from the United States, Italy and Spain.

The CDR3 runs to 13 residues. V was clipped by 4 bases and J by 5 bases, with 9 bases between them. CDR1 ENHRY and CDR2 SYGVKD come from the germline V gene. Some clones are missing from TCRdb's copy, which holds only in-frame ones; the method was immunoSEQ multiplex PCR. The data contain about 280,000 clones, around 90% of them singletons. Sequenced input: peripheral blood. The TCR was taken from a woman aged 40 to 50 who had recovered from COVID-19. The chain carries TRBV10-3 and TRBJ1-5; D perhaps matches TRBD1 (5 bases). CDR3 sequence reads: CAISAGVDQPQHF. The CDR3 region has the DNA TGTGCCATCAGTGCGGGGGTAGATCAGCCCCAGCATTTT.